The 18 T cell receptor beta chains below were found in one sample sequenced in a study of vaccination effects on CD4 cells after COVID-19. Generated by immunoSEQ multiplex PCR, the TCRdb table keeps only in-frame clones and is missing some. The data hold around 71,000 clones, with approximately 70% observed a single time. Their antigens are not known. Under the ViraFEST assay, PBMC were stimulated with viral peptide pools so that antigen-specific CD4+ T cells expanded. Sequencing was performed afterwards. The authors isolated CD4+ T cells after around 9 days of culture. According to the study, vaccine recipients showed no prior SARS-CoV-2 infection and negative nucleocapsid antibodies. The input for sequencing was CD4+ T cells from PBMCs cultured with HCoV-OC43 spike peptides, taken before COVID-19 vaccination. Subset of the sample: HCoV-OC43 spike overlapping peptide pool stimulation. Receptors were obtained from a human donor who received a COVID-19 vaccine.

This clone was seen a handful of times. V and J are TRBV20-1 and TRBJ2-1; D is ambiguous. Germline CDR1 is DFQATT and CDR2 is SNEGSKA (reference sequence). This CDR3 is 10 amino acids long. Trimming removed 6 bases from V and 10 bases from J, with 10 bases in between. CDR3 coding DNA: TGCAGTGCGCAACCTGGCGAGCAGTTCTTC. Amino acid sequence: CSAQPGEQFF.

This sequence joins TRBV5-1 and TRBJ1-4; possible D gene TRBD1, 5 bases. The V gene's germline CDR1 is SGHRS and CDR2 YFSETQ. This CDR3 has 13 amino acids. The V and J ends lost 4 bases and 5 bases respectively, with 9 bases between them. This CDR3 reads CASSRDGNEKLFF. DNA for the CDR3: TGCGCCAGCAGCCGGGACGGGAATGAAAAACTGTTTTTT.

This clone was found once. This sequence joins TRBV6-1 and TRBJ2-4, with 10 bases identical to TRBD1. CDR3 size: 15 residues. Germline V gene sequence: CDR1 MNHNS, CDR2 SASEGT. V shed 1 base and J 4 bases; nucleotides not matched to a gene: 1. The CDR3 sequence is CASSEGDRGKNIQYF. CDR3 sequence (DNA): TGTGCCAGCAGTGAAGGGGACAGGGGAAAAAACATTCAGTACTTC.

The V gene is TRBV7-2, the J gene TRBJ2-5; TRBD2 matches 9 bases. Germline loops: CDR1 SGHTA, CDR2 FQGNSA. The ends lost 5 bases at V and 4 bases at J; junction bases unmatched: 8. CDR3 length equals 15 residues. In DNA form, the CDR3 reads TGTGCCAGCAGCCCACGGACTAGCGAATTAGAGACCCAGTACTTC. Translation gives CASSPRTSELETQYF.

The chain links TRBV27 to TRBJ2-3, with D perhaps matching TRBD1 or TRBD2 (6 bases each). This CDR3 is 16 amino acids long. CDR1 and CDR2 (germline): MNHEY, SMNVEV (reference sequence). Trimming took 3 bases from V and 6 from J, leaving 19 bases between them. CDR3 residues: CASSFRTRGAGDTQYF. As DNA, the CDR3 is TGTGCCAGCAGTTTCCGGACAAGGGGGGCGGGGGATACGCAGTATTTT.

CDR3 coding DNA: TGTGCCAGCAGCTTAGCGTTCGACCGAGGCTCCTACAATGAGCAGTTCTTC. Its protein is CASSLAFDRGSYNEQFF. The rearrangement uses TRBV11-1 and TRBJ2-1; D ambiguous. V was pared by 0 bases and J by 0 bases, with 12 bases between. There are 17 residues in the CDR3. Looked up from germline, CDR1 is SGHAT and CDR2 is FQDESV (reference sequence).

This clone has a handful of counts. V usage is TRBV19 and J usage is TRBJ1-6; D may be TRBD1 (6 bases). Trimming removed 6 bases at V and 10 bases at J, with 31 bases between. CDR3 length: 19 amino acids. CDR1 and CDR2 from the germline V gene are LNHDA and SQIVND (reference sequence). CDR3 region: CASRELQGLESWIKSPLHF. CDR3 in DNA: TGTGCCAGTAGAGAACTCCAGGGGCTCGAGTCATGGATCAAATCACCCCTCCACTTT.

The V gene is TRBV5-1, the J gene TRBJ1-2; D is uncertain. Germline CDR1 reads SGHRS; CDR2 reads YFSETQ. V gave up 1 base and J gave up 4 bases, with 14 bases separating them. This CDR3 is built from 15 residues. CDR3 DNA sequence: TGCGCCAGCAGCTTGTCAGGAATAGGCTTCTATGGCTACACCTTC. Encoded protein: CASSLSGIGFYGYTF. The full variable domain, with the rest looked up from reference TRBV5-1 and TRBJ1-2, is KAGVTQTPRYLIKTRGQQVTLSCSPISGHRSVSWYQQTPGQGLQFLFEYFSETQRNKGNFPGRFSGRQFSNSRSEMNVSTLELGDSALYLCASSLSGIGFYGYTFGSGTRLTVV.

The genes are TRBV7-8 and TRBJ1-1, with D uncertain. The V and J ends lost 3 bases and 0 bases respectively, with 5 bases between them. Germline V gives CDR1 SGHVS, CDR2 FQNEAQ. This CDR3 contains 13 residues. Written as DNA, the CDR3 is TGTGCCAGCAGCTTCCGTATGAACACTGAAGCTTTCTTT. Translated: CASSFRMNTEAFF.

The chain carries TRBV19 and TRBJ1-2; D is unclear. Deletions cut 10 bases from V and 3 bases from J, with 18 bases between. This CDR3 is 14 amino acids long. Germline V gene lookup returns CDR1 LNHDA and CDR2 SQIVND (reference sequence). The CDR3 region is CATGLFWTDYGYTF. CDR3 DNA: TGTGCCACCGGCCTTTTCTGGACCGACTATGGCTACACCTTC. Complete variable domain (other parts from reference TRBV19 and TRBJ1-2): DGGITQSPKYLFRKEGQNVTLSCEQNLNHDAMYWYRQDPGQGLRLIYYSQIVNDFQKGDIAEGYSVSREKKESFPLTVTSAQKNPTAFYLCATGLFWTDYGYTFGSGTRLTVV.

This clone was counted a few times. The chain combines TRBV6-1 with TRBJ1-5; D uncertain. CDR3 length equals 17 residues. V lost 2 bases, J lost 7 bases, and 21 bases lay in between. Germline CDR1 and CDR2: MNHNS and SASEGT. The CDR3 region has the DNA TGTGCCAGCAGTGAATATGTCCCCAGCGCGGTGGGGCAGCCCCAGCATTTT. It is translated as CASSEYVPSAVGQPQHF.

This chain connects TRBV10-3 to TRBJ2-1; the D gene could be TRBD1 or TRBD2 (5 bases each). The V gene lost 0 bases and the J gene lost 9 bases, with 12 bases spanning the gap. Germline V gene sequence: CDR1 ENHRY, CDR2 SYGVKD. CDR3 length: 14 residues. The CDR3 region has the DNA TGTGCCATCAGTGAGTCTGGGGCAGAGGGTGAGCAGTTCTTC. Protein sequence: CAISESGAEGEQFF.

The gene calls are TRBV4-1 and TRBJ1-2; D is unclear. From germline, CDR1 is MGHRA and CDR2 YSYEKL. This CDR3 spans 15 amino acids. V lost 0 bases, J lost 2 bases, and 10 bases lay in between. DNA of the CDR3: TGCGCCAGCAGCCAAGATCAGAGCGGAAACTATGGCTACACCTTC. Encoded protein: CASSQDQSGNYGYTF.

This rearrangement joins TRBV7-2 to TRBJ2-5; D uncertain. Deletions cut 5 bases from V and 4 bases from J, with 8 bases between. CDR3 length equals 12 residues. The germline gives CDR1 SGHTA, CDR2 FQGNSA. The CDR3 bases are TGTGCCAGCAGCCGCCGAGTAGAGACCCAGTACTTC. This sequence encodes CASSRRVETQYF.

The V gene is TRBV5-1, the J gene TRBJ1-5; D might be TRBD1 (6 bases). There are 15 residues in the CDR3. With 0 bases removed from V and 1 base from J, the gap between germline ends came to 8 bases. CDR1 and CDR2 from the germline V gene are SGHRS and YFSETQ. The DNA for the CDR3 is TGCGCCAGCAGCTTGGTAGGGGGAAGCAATCAGCCCCAGCATTTT. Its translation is CASSLVGGSNQPQHF.

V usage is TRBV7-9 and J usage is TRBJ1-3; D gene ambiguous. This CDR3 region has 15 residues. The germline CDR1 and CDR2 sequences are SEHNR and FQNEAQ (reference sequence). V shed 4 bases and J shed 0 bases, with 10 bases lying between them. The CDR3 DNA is TGTGCCAGCAGCTATTTCAGCAACTCTGGAAACACCATATATTTT. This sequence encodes CASSYFSNSGNTIYF.

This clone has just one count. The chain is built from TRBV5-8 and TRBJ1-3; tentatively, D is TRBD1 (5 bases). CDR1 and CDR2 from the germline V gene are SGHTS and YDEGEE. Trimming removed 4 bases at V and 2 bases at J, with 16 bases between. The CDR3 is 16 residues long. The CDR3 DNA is TGTGCCAGCAGCCGCCCCGGCAGGGAGGCTGGAAACACCATATATTTT. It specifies CASSRPGREAGNTIYF. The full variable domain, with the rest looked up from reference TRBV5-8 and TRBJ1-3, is EAGVTQSPTHLIKTRGQQATLRCSPISGHTSVYWYQQALGLGLQFLLWYDEGEERNRGNFPPRFSGRQFPNYSSELNVNALELEDSALYLCASSRPGREAGNTIYFGEGSWLTVV.

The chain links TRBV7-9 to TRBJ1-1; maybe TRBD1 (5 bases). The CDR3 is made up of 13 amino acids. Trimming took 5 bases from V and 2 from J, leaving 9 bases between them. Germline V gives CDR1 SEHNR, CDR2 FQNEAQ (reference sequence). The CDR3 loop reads CASSRTSNTEAFF. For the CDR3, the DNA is TGTGCCAGCAGCCGGACAAGTAACACTGAAGCTTTCTTT.